The rows below give T cell receptor beta chains drawn from one sample of a study of T cells after yellow fever vaccination. MiXCR, applied by TCRdb to the 5' RACE reads, yields one record per CDR3 protein. The profile shows around 200,000 distinct CDR3 sequences, roughly 9.6% of them singletons. The starting material was CD8+ T cells sorted from PBMCs, obtained 15 days after the yellow fever booster vaccination. Receptor source: a man younger than 35 who received the YFV17D yellow fever vaccine. CDR3s include the opening cysteine and the closing phenylalanine or tryptophan.

V | CDR3
TRBV25-1 | CASSEGGRSAFF
TRBV6-1 | CASSESGVNEQFF
TRBV12-3/TRBV12-4 | CASSGTGGYNEQFF
TRBV12-3/TRBV12-4 | CASTLAGSSYNEQFF
TRBV4-3 | CASSQALGYEQYF
TRBV4-3 | CASSQEGGSGGLAYNEQFF
TRBV7-9 | CASSPRDRGVTEAFF
TRBV6-4 | CASSDNSGANVLTF
TRBV7-3 | CASSPSVHTEAFF
TRBV7-9 | CASSSSTGTDTQYF
TRBV10-3 | CAISEGPVAGYTF
TRBV27 | CASSWKAGAGAEAFF
TRBV27 | CASSRVSGANVLTF
TRBV11-2 | CASSLIQGVSDTQYF
TRBV15 | CATSSSGGTQYF
TRBV6-5 | CASSYLADYNEQFF
TRBV7-9 | CASSFSQGTGANVLTF
TRBV10-3 | CAISESTGPPSVTQYF
TRBV5-1 | CASSFSGTSLGSSSYNEQFF
TRBV28 | CASRPHSGGDTQYF
TRBV10-3 | CAISKRRNSYEQYF
TRBV29-1 | CSVPPGAGGETQYF
TRBV4-1 | CASTHGAGADTQYF
TRBV7-3 | CASSRGLRDEQFF
TRBV6-5 | CASSYGRESGYTF
TRBV14 | CASSQGLAADTDTQYF
TRBV7-8 | CASSPRGQGKTEAFF
TRBV12-3/TRBV12-4 | CASSLLQGGRTEAFF
TRBV12-3/TRBV12-4 | CASSSSGGGTEAFF
TRBV3-1 | CASSQGSGGSETQYF
TRBV11-2 | CASSPGRQDNEKLFF
TRBV10-2 | CALGEARGNEQFF
TRBV7-9 | CASSFLGTVNTGELFF
TRBV12-3/TRBV12-4 | CASKPGTKELDTQYF
TRBV5-1 | CASSLGAGGVEQPQHF
TRBV7-6 | CASSSTGQVRYRETQYF
TRBV20-1 | CSARDRQSYNSPLHF
TRBV10-3 | CAIKKDGPNEQFF
TRBV7-6 | CASSLGGAGLGGYTF
TRBV11-2 | CASSRRDGVPANYGYTF
TRBV7-2 | CASSLAGGFTDTQYF
TRBV2 | CASRADKNSYNEQFF
TRBV12-5 | CASGFGGTGINEQFF
TRBV20-1 | CSARDVRGGTPPYEQYF
TRBV5-1 | CASSFGDRGSPLHF
TRBV4-2 | CASSQQADLSYEQYF
TRBV5-1 | CASRPLGAGDTDTQYF
TRBV12-3/TRBV12-4 | CASSFRAGGLQFF
TRBV27 | CASKKRVGKTEAFF
TRBV12-3/TRBV12-4 | CASSLDTARGYTF
TRBV6-6 | CASSYSGTGPGNEQFF